This T cell receptor beta chain was recorded in a study of Ad26.COV2.S vaccination and SARS-CoV-2 variants. As for treatment: about 20 received Ad26.COV2.S at low or high dose, single or two shots; five or six received placebo; per-sample allocation not given. All samples were drawn on day 63, counting from the first vaccine or placebo injection. Wuhan-strain spike was delivered by a replication-incompetent Ad26 vector. This clone was seen once. Its antigen is unknown. Other DNA sequences of this sample code for an identical CDR3. Profiling relied on immunoSEQ multiplex PCR, and the TCRdb table lists in-frame clones only, not all of them. The sample has about half a million clones, roughly nine tenths seen once. Whole-study findings and limits: The TCR-based breadth and depth measures might underestimate overall T cell responses.

Sequencing used peripheral blood, obtained in a trial of Ad26.COV2.S vaccine versus placebo. The origin of this receptor is a person between 18 and 65 years old who received the Ad26.COV2.S COVID-19 vaccine or a placebo.

In DNA, the CDR3 is TGTGCCACCAGTGATTCCGACCGCTATGGCTACACCTTC. It encodes CATSDSDRYGYTF. V gene TRBV24-1 combines with J gene TRBJ1-2, with no clear D. CDR1 KGHDR and CDR2 SFDVKD come from the germline V gene. Trimming left V 2 bases short and J 4 bases short, with 7 bases between. CDR3 size: 13 residues.